This T cell receptor beta chain is from a study of neurological immune-mediated disorders. Study-wide points: Phylogenetic analysis grouped 18 of 34 multiple sclerosis patients' repertoires together, suggesting a possible repertoire signature. The most TCR clonal expansion was seen in HTLV-1-associated myelopathy, and the least was seen in multiple sclerosis, which fell below healthy controls.

Per germline, CDR1 DFQATT and CDR2 SNEGSKA (reference sequence). The CDR3 loop spans 13 amino acids. J was trimmed by 4 bases and V by 5 bases; bases with no gene match: 5. As for the cDNA, it was generated by 5'RACE with 10-nucleotide random UMIs. TCRdb re-derived calls from the 5' RACE reads in MiXCR, one entry per CDR3 protein. The data hold tens of thousands of distinct CDR3 sequences, with around 4.5% observed a single time. Time point defined: longitudinal time-point 3. On this clonotype: What it binds is not known.

The chain uses TRBV20-1 and TRBJ2-3; 8 positions agree with TRBD1. What was sequenced was PBMCs. This TCR came from a woman aged 55-70 years with multiple sclerosis. This CDR3 reads CSAGTGGPDTQYF. Here the CDR3 DNA reads TGCAGTGCTGGTACAGGGGGTCCAGATACGCAGTATTTT.